One sample yielded the 10 T cell receptor beta chains listed below, sequenced in a study of blood T cell repertoires in COVID-19 (dated by TCRdb to the early 2020s). The library was prepared using the immunoSEQ multiplex PCR assay. TCRdb carries this immuneACCESS record with in-frame sequences only. Its versions omit some clonotypes, under half of them owing to an unresolved V gene in the studies checked, with the rest unexplained. Across this sample there are around 130,000 clones, with 70% to 90% seen only once. The ten largest account for 8% to 13% of the sample. The sample taken for sequencing was peripheral blood. The receptors were gathered from a woman of 80 years or more with acute or convalescent COVID-19.

The genes are TRBV7-9 and TRBJ1-2; 10 bases map to TRBD1. V shed 5 bases and J 6 bases; nucleotides not matched to a gene: 6. The CDR3 covers 14 residues. Looked up from germline, CDR1 is SEHNR and CDR2 is FQNEAQ (reference sequence). This chain's CDR3 is CASSADRGPDGYTF. The DNA of the CDR3 is TGTGCCAGCAGCGCCGACAGGGGGCCGGATGGCTACACCTTC.

V and J are TRBV5-1 and TRBJ1-1; D unclear. The CDR3 consists of 16 residues. In germline, CDR1 is SGHRS, CDR2 YFSETQ. V gave up 0 bases and J gave up 3 bases, with 15 bases separating them. The CDR3 reads CASSLAGRWRDTEAFF. For the CDR3, the DNA is TGCGCCAGCAGCTTGGCCGGTCGGTGGCGGGACACTGAAGCTTTCTTT. Filled out from reference TRBV5-1 and TRBJ1-1, the complete variable domain reads KAGVTQTPRYLIKTRGQQVTLSCSPISGHRSVSWYQQTPGQGLQFLFEYFSETQRNKGNFPGRFSGRQFSNSRSEMNVSTLELGDSALYLCASSLAGRWRDTEAFFGQGTRLTVV.

This clone was recorded a few times. The CDR3 reads CASSPGTGNDYGYTF. The CDR3 DNA reads as TGTGCCAGTAGTCCCGGGACAGGGAATGACTATGGCTACACCTTC. The chain uses TRBV19 and TRBJ1-2; 9 nucleotides line up with TRBD1. After removal of 5 bases from V and 3 bases from J, the junction contained 7 bases not matched to a gene. Germline CDR1 LNHDA, CDR2 SQIVND (reference sequence). The CDR3 runs 15 residues.

The chain is built from TRBV29-1 and TRBJ1-2, with 7 nucleotides matching TRBD1. This CDR3 is built from 11 residues. Unmatched junction bases numbered 2, after V lost 7 bases and J lost 3 bases. CDR1 and CDR2 from the germline V gene are SQVTM and ANQGSEA. CDR3 in amino acids: CSGGQDYGYTF. CDR3 DNA: TGCAGCGGCGGACAGGACTATGGCTACACCTTC.

The genes are TRBV7-9 and TRBJ2-2; 7 bases map to TRBD1. The germline V gene has CDR1 SEHNR and CDR2 FQNEAQ (reference sequence). This CDR3 has 15 amino acids. The J segment lost 0 bases and the V segment lost 5 bases, leaving 3 bases of the junction unmatched. The CDR3 loop is CASSRQGPNTGELFF. In nucleotides, the CDR3 is TGTGCCAGCAGCCGACAGGGACCGAACACCGGGGAGCTGTTTTTT. Supplemented by reference TRBV7-9 and TRBJ2-2, the full variable domain reads DTGVSQNPRHKITKRGQNVTFRCDPISEHNRLYWYRQTLGQGPEFLTYFQNEAQLEKSRLLSDRFSAERPKGSFSTLEIQRTEQGDSAMYLCASSRQGPNTGELFFGEGSRLTVL.

CDR3 nucleotides: TGTGCCAGCAGCTTGCCTCCGGGACAGGGGATCTACGAGCAGTACTTC. Protein: CASSLPPGQGIYEQYF. V gene TRBV5-8 combines with J gene TRBJ2-7; 10 bases map to TRBD1. V was pared by 1 base and J by 3 bases, with 7 bases of the junction left unmatched. The CDR3 loop spans 16 amino acids. CDR1 is SGHTS and CDR2 is YDEGEE in the germline V gene.

V usage is TRBV9 and J usage is TRBJ2-2; TRBD2 aligns across 8 bases. This CDR3 spans 18 amino acids. The V gene end was trimmed by 0 bases and the J gene end by 4 bases; junction bases not matched to a gene: 11. Germline loops: CDR1 SGDLS, CDR2 YYNGEE. The CDR3 loop is CASSVGVGGAAGTGELFF. Here the CDR3 DNA reads TGTGCCAGCAGCGTAGGAGTCGGGGGGGCGGCAGGCACCGGGGAGCTGTTTTTT.

The V gene is TRBV19, the J gene TRBJ1-4, with D maybe TRBD1 (6 bases). V shed 2 bases and J shed 5 bases, with 6 bases lying between them. Germline assignment: CDR1 LNHDA and CDR2 SQIVND (reference sequence). This CDR3 is 13 amino acids long. CDR3 DNA sequence: TGTGCCAGTAGTATAACAGGGAATGAAAAACTGTTTTTT. Translation gives CASSITGNEKLFF.

The gene calls are TRBV2 and TRBJ1-2, with 11 bases fitting TRBD1. After removal of 8 bases from V and 4 bases from J, the junction contained 6 bases not matched to a gene. This CDR3 is built from 14 residues. Germline V gene lookup returns CDR1 SNHLY and CDR2 FYNNEI. The CDR3: CASRDRGAFYGYTF. CDR3 nucleotide sequence: TGTGCCAGCCGGGACAGGGGGGCCTTCTATGGCTACACCTTC.

The chain couples TRBV6-6 to TRBJ1-4; 8 nucleotides match TRBD1. Trimming removed 5 bases from V and 3 bases from J; junction bases left unmatched: 5. The CDR3 is made up of 15 amino acids. Looked up from germline, CDR1 is MNHNY and CDR2 is SVGAGI (reference sequence). The CDR3 region has the DNA TGTGCCAGCAGTGCTCAGGGGGCAGCTAATGAAAAACTGTTTTTT. Translation gives CASSAQGAANEKLFF.